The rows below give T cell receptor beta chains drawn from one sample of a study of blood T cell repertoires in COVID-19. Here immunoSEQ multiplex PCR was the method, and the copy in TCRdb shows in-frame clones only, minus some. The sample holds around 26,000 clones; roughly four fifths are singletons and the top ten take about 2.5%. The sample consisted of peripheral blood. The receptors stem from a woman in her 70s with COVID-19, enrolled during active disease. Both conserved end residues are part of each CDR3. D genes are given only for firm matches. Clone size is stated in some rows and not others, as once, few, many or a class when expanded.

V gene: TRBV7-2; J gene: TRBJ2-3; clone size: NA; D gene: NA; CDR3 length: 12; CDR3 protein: CASSQSTDTQYF; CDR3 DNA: TGTGCCAGCAGCCAAAGCACAGATACGCAGTATTTT
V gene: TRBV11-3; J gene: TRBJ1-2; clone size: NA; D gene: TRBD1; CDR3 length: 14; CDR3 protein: CASSPQGQGSGYTF; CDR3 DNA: TGTGCCAGCAGCCCTCAGGGACAGGGGTCTGGCTACACCTTC
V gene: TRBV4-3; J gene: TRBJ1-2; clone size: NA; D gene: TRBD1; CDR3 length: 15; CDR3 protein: CASSQEGTGTYGYTF; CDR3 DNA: TGCGCCAGCAGCCAAGAAGGGACAGGAACCTATGGCTACACCTTC
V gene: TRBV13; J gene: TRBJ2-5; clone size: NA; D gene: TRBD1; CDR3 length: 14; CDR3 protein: CASSLDRGEETQYF; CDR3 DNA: TGTGCCAGCAGCTTGGACAGGGGGGAAGAGACCCAGTACTTC
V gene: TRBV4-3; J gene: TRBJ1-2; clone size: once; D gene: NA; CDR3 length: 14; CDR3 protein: CASSQIPRSYGYTF; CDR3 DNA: TGCGCCAGCAGCCAAATCCCGAGGTCCTATGGCTACACCTTC
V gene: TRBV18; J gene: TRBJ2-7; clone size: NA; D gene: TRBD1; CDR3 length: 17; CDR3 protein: CASSPLPAGTGDNEQYF; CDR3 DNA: TGTGCCAGCTCACCCCTTCCTGCCGGGACAGGGGACAACGAGCAGTACTTC
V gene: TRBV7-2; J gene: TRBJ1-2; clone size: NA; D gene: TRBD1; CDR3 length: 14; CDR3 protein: CASSPDRAVYGYTF; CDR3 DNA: TGTGCCAGCAGCCCGGACAGGGCCGTCTATGGCTACACCTTC
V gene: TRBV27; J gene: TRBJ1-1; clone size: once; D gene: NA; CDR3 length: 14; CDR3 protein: CASSLVGRYTEAFF; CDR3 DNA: TGTGCCAGCAGTTTAGTGGGGAGGTACACTGAAGCTTTCTTT
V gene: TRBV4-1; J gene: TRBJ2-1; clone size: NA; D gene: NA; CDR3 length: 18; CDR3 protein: CASSQESSGGRVYNEQFF; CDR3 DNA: TGCGCCAGCAGCCAAGAAAGTTCGGGGGGCCGCGTGTACAATGAGCAGTTCTTC
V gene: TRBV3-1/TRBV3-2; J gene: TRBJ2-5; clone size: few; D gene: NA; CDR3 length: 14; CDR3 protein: CASSPPGVQETQYF; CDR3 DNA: TGTGCCAGCAGCCCCCCCGGGGTACAAGAGACCCAGTACTTC
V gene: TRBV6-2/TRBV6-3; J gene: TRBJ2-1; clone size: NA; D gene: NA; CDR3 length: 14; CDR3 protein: CASSPRFSGNEQFF; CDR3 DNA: TGTGCCAGCAGTCCCCGATTTTCGGGCAATGAGCAGTTCTTC
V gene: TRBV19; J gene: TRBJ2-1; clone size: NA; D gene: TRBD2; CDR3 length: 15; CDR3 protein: CASSTRTSLSNEQFF; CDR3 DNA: TGTGCCAGTAGTACAAGGACTAGCCTTTCCAATGAGCAGTTCTTC
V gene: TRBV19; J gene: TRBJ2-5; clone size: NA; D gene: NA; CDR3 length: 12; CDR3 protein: CASRSGFGTQYF; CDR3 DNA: TGTGCCAGTAGATCGGGATTCGGGACCCAGTACTTC
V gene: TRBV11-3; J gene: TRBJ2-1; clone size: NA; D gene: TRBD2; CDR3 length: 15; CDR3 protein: CASSPPGTRGNEQFF; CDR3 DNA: TGTGCCAGCAGCCCCCCCGGGACTAGGGGTAATGAGCAGTTCTTC
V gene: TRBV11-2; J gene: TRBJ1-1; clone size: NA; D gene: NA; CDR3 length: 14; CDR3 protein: CASSPGVADSEAFF; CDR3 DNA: TGTGCCAGCAGCCCAGGGGTGGCGGATTCTGAAGCTTTCTTT
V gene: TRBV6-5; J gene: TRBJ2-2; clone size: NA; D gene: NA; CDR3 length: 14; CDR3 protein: CASTSGPNTGELFF; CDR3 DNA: TGTGCCAGCACCAGCGGGCCGAACACCGGGGAGCTGTTTTTT